A single sample gave rise to the 27 T cell receptor beta chains below, sequenced in a study of shared clonotypes between healthy human individuals. Naive CD8 cells lacked CD45RO, underwent positive selection for CCR7 and left out terminally differentiated effector memory CD45RA+ cells. The data were produced by immunoSEQ multiplex PCR, yet TCRdb's version contains in-frame clones alone and is incomplete. The repertoire has roughly 1,800,000 clones, less than 95% of them found once; the top ten carry more than 0.9%. Sequencing was done on a sample of naive CD8+ T cells sorted from blood. The receptor source for this set is a young man in good health.

This clone was picked up one time. The same CDR3 arises from other DNA sequences in this sample as well. The chain links TRBV5-6 to TRBJ2-7; D uncertain. Germline assignment: CDR1 SGHDT and CDR2 YYEEEE. V was pared by 2 bases and J by 1 base, with 7 bases between. The CDR3 totals 13 residues. The CDR3 DNA follows: TGTGCCAGCAGCTTTGGGTTATCCTACGAGCAGTACTTC. This translates into CASSFGLSYEQYF.

The chain combines TRBV4-1 with TRBJ2-7, with 10 nucleotides matching TRBD2. This CDR3 region has 15 residues. Trimming cost V 1 base and J 5 bases; bases outside gene matches: 5. Germline V CDR1 and CDR2: MGHRA, YSYEKL. The chain's CDR3 is CASSQGSSGRDEQYF. CDR3 bases: TGCGCCAGCAGCCAAGGGTCTAGCGGGAGAGACGAGCAGTACTTC.

V usage is TRBV2 and J usage is TRBJ2-7, with TRBD1 as a possible D gene (5 bases). The CDR3 runs to 12 residues. Per the germline V gene, CDR1 is SNHLY and CDR2 is FYNNEI. V was cut by 3 bases and J by 6 bases, with 9 bases left in between. CDR3 sequence: CASSDSGSEQYF. In DNA, the CDR3 is TGTGCCAGCAGTGACTCAGGGTCCGAGCAGTACTTC.

CDR3 DNA: TGTGCCAGCAGCTCAACGTATCATTACAATGAGCAGTTCTTC. Translating gives CASSSTYHYNEQFF. The chain couples TRBV7-2 to TRBJ2-1; D ambiguous. Germline values: CDR1 SGHTA, CDR2 FQGNSA. V was clipped by 4 bases and J by 4 bases, with 11 bases between them. This CDR3 contains 14 residues.

The chain couples TRBV4-3 to TRBJ2-1; unclear D gene. CDR3 length: 16 residues. Trimming shortened V by 3 bases and J by 2 bases, and 14 bases separated the two germline ends. From germline, CDR1 is LGHNA and CDR2 YSLEER. The CDR3 DNA reads TGCGCCAGCAGCCAGAAATCAGAGCCCCCCTACAATGAGCAGTTCTTC. This sequence encodes CASSQKSEPPYNEQFF.

The chain employs TRBV5-1 and TRBJ2-7; 7 bases line up with TRBD2. The CDR3 is made up of 15 amino acids. V lost 2 bases to trimming and J lost 6 bases; unmatched junction nucleotides: 11. In germline, CDR1 is SGHRS, CDR2 YFSETQ. The CDR3 loop reads CASSFGGSASREQYF. CDR3 nucleotides: TGCGCCAGCAGCTTCGGCGGGAGCGCCTCACGCGAGCAGTACTTC. Looking up the rest from reference TRBV5-1 and TRBJ2-7 gives the full variable domain: KAGVTQTPRYLIKTRGQQVTLSCSPISGHRSVSWYQQTPGQGLQFLFEYFSETQRNKGNFPGRFSGRQFSNSRSEMNVSTLELGDSALYLCASSFGGSASREQYFGPGTRLTVT.

As to this clone: Other DNA sequences in the same sample also yield this CDR3. The chain couples TRBV6-5 to TRBJ2-7; tentatively, D is TRBD2 (7 bases). Germline lookup yields CDR1 MNHEY and CDR2 SVGAGI. Trimming cost V 0 bases and J 3 bases, with 12 bases left between them. CDR3 length: 15 residues. CDR3 DNA: TGTGCCAGCAGTTACTCGACCGGGGGGCGCTACGAGCAGTACTTC. Amino acids: CASSYSTGGRYEQYF.

A remark on this clone: This sample includes further DNA sequences coding for the same CDR3. The chain has TRBV6-5 and TRBJ2-6; D gene unclear. The CDR3 has 14 residues. Trimming cost V 4 bases and J 0 bases, with 4 bases left between them. Germline V gives CDR1 MNHEY, CDR2 SVGAGI. CDR3 region: CASSLYSGANVLTF. CDR3 nucleotide sequence: TGTGCCAGCAGTTTGTACTCTGGGGCCAACGTCCTGACTTTC.

This chain links TRBV27 with TRBJ2-7; TRBD2 matches at 8 bases. Germline V gives CDR1 MNHEY, CDR2 SMNVEV (reference sequence). V dropped 3 bases and J dropped 3; count of bases not matched to a gene: 10. The CDR3 contains 16 residues. The DNA of the CDR3 is TGTGCCAGCAGTTTCTCGGGAGGGACACTCGTCTACGAGCAGTACTTC. Translating it yields CASSFSGGTLVYEQYF.

The chain employs TRBV19 and TRBJ1-2, with TRBD1 matching 7 bases. V was pared by 7 bases and J by 5 bases, with 7 bases of the junction left unmatched. This CDR3 region has 13 residues. Germline CDR1 LNHDA, CDR2 SQIVND (reference sequence). This chain's CDR3 is CASTKGQPYGYTF. As DNA, the CDR3 is TGTGCCAGTACCAAGGGACAGCCGTATGGCTACACCTTC.

This chain links TRBV6-1 with TRBJ2-7; D ambiguous. V lost 0 bases, J lost 3 bases, and 9 bases lay in between. Per the germline V gene, CDR1 is MNHNS and CDR2 is SASEGT. The CDR3 has 14 residues. The CDR3 sequence: CASSEASVNYEQYF. In DNA form, the CDR3 reads TGTGCCAGCAGTGAAGCATCAGTTAACTACGAGCAGTACTTC.

About this clone: Other DNA sequences in the same sample also yield this CDR3. The V and J genes are TRBV9 and TRBJ2-7; D possibly uses TRBD1 or TRBD2 (5 bases each). There are 14 residues in the CDR3. Trimming cost V 0 bases and J 1 base, with 8 bases left between them. The germline CDR1 and CDR2 sequences are SGDLS and YYNGEE. The CDR3 sequence: CASSVGDESYEQYF. The CDR3 bases are TGTGCCAGCAGCGTAGGGGACGAGTCCTACGAGCAGTACTTC.

The J gene is TRBJ2-1, the V gene TRBV11-1; 8 nucleotides align to TRBD1. V lost 5 bases and J lost 10; bases outside the gene matches: 4. Germline CDR1 SGHAT, CDR2 FQDESV (reference sequence). The CDR3 runs 12 residues. CDR3 DNA sequence: TGTGCCAGCAGCCAGGGGGCAGGGGAGCAGTTCTTC. Translation gives CASSQGAGEQFF.

This clone appeared a single time. The V and J genes are TRBV15 and TRBJ2-3; D is perhaps TRBD1 or TRBD2 (5 bases each). Deletions cut 3 bases from V and 1 base from J, with 17 bases between. The CDR3 has 17 residues. Germline V CDR1 and CDR2: LNHNV, YYDKDF (reference sequence). CDR3 sequence (DNA): TGTGCCACCAGCAGGGGGGACGGGCAGGTCGGCACAGATACGCAGTATTTT. Translation gives CATSRGDGQVGTDTQYF.

This clone was picked up one time. Other nucleotide sequences from this sample produce the same CDR3. This chain connects TRBV10-3 to TRBJ2-7; D gene ambiguous. Germline CDR1 ENHRY, CDR2 SYGVKD. The V gene lost 0 bases and the J gene lost 7 bases, with 7 bases spanning the gap. This CDR3 has 12 amino acids. The CDR3 bases are TGTGCCATCAGTGAGTCTTTGGGGGAGCAGTACTTC. This sequence encodes CAISESLGEQYF.

The chain couples TRBV5-4 to TRBJ2-7; D might be TRBD2 (6 bases). Per germline, CDR1 SGHNT and CDR2 YYREEE (reference sequence). Trimming removed 4 bases at V and 1 base at J, with 18 bases between. The CDR3 extends over 16 amino acids. This chain's CDR3 is CASSRAGGVGSYEQYF. The CDR3 DNA sequence: TGTGCCAGCAGCCGTGCTGGCGGGGTGGGGTCCTACGAGCAGTACTTC.

The rearrangement uses TRBV19 and TRBJ1-2; 8 bases are shared with TRBD1. J gave up 6 bases and V 9 bases, and 15 bases lay outside the gene matches. Germline V gene lookup returns CDR1 LNHDA and CDR2 SQIVND (reference sequence). The CDR3 covers 15 residues. This CDR3 is CARDAGTGISHGYTF. The CDR3 bases are TGTGCCAGGGACGCCGGGACAGGAATTTCTCATGGCTACACCTTC. The variable domain in full, with the rest retrieved from reference TRBV19 and TRBJ1-2, is DGGITQSPKYLFRKEGQNVTLSCEQNLNHDAMYWYRQDPGQGLRLIYYSQIVNDFQKGDIAEGYSVSREKKESFPLTVTSAQKNPTAFYLCARDAGTGISHGYTFGSGTRLTVV.

The rearrangement joins TRBV6-5 to TRBJ1-4, with no clear D. Deletions cut 8 bases from V and 5 bases from J, with 12 bases between. This CDR3 comprises 13 residues. Germline CDR1 is MNHEY and CDR2 is SVGAGI. CDR3 protein: CASQTLGNEKLFF. The CDR3 region has the DNA TGTGCCAGCCAGACCCTGGGGAATGAAAAACTGTTTTTT.

The chain combines TRBV15 with TRBJ1-1; 7 bases are shared with TRBD1. Germline V gives CDR1 LNHNV, CDR2 YYDKDF (reference sequence). V gave up 4 bases and J gave up 0 bases; unmatched junction bases: 14. The CDR3 consists of 18 residues. The CDR3 spells CATSNGPGQPRMNTEAFF. In DNA, the CDR3 is TGTGCCACCAGCAACGGTCCGGGACAGCCTCGCATGAACACTGAAGCTTTCTTT.

On this clone itself: The sample contains more than one DNA sequence encoding this CDR3. The chain recombines TRBV9 with TRBJ2-7; D tentatively reads TRBD1 or TRBD2 (5 bases each). CDR1 is SGDLS and CDR2 is YYNGEE in the germline V gene. The CDR3 is made up of 15 amino acids. Trimming stripped 0 bases from V and 0 bases from J, with 10 bases between. The CDR3 bases are TGTGCCAGCAGCGTAGGGGGGACGGACTCCTACGAGCAGTACTTC. Encoded protein: CASSVGGTDSYEQYF.

Notes on this clone: The same CDR3 is also encoded by other DNA sequences in this sample. The chain couples TRBV30 to TRBJ2-2; maybe TRBD1 (5 bases). The germline gives CDR1 GTSNPN, CDR2 SVGIG (reference sequence). The V end was cut by 3 bases, the J end by 5 bases, with 7 bases between. The CDR3 loop spans 12 amino acids. CDR3: CAWSQGTGELFF. The CDR3, as DNA: TGTGCCTGGAGCCAGGGTACCGGGGAGCTGTTTTTT.

The chain has TRBV6-6 and TRBJ1-1; D remains unclear. Trimming left V 2 bases short and J 0 bases short, with 7 bases between. CDR1 is MNHNY, CDR2 SVGAGI, per germline (reference sequence). This CDR3 contains 14 residues. The CDR3 sequence: CASSYELLNTEAFF. CDR3 nucleotide sequence: TGTGCCAGCAGTTACGAGCTATTGAACACTGAAGCTTTCTTT.

On this clone: Other DNA sequences from this sample encode an identical CDR3 as well. The V call is TRBV7-9, the J call TRBJ2-7, with D hard to call. Germline V gene lookup returns CDR1 SEHNR and CDR2 FQNEAQ (reference sequence). The CDR3 sequence is 14 residues long. Trimming took off 0 bases at V and 2 bases at J, with 8 bases between the two ends. Written as DNA, the CDR3 is TGTGCCAGCAGCTTAGCTGGCAGCCCCTACGAGCAGTACTTC. Protein product: CASSLAGSPYEQYF. The full variable domain, with the rest looked up from reference TRBV7-9 and TRBJ2-7, is DTGVSQNPRHKITKRGQNVTFRCDPISEHNRLYWYRQTLGQGPEFLTYFQNEAQLEKSRLLSDRFSAERPKGSFSTLEIQRTEQGDSAMYLCASSLAGSPYEQYFGPGTRLTVT.

J is TRBJ2-7 and V is TRBV11-2; D possibly matches TRBD1 or TRBD2 (5 bases each). The CDR3 extends over 14 amino acids. In germline, CDR1 is SGHAT, CDR2 FQNNGV. V lost 3 bases, J lost 2 bases, and 11 bases lay in between. As DNA, the CDR3 is TGTGCCAGCAGCTTGGGGACGGAGGCCTACGAGCAGTACTTC. It codes for CASSLGTEAYEQYF.

This chain connects TRBV19 to TRBJ1-5; the D gene is possibly TRBD1 (5 bases). Deletions cut 2 bases from V and 1 base from J, with 18 bases between. The CDR3 length is 18 residues. The germline CDR1 and CDR2 sequences are LNHDA and SQIVND (reference sequence). CDR3 sequence: CASSISAPRDLSNQPQHF. The CDR3 DNA sequence: TGTGCCAGTAGTATATCTGCCCCCCGGGACTTAAGCAATCAGCCCCAGCATTTT. The full variable domain, completed using reference TRBV19 and TRBJ1-5, is DGGITQSPKYLFRKEGQNVTLSCEQNLNHDAMYWYRQDPGQGLRLIYYSQIVNDFQKGDIAEGYSVSREKKESFPLTVTSAQKNPTAFYLCASSISAPRDLSNQPQHFGDGTRLSIL.

This chain uses TRBV28 with TRBJ2-7, with D unclear. CDR3 length equals 14 residues. The germline V gene has CDR1 MDHEN and CDR2 SYDVKM. Trimming removed 6 bases from V and 3 bases from J, with 15 bases in between. The DNA of the CDR3 is TGTGCCAGCAGCCTCACCCCCGGCCACTACGAGCAGTACTTC. Its protein product is CASSLTPGHYEQYF.

The chain joins TRBV7-9 to TRBJ1-2; 7 bases are a match to TRBD1. With V trimmed by 5 bases and J by 2 bases, 8 bases remained unmatched. CDR1 is SEHNR and CDR2 is FQNEAQ in the germline V gene (reference sequence). The CDR3 loop spans 15 amino acids. CDR3 in amino acids: CASSTRTGENYGYTF. The CDR3 DNA sequence: TGTGCCAGCAGCACCCGGACAGGAGAGAACTATGGCTACACCTTC.